These 22 T cell receptor beta chains were all obtained from the same sample, sequenced in a study of tumor-infiltrating lymphocytes in primary liver carcinoma. Between about 17 and 34 mg of unsorted bulk tissue served as the source from which RNA and DNA were co-extracted. The authors made TCR beta cDNA from roughly 480 ng total RNA with a constant-region primer. Three nested multiplex PCR rounds of slightly modified ARM-PCR generated TCR beta libraries. In the first two PCR rounds, TRBV1-TRBV30 forward primers were paired with a C-beta reverse primer, and each round lasted roughly 10 cycles. Using its own MiXCR run on the multiplex PCR reads, TCRdb lists one record per CDR3 protein. The sample lists fewer than 80,000 distinct CDR3 sequences, 69% occurring once. The specimen sequenced was tumor-adjacent normal liver tissue. The receptor source for this set is a man aged 40-55 years with primary liver carcinoma and hepatitis B virus infection.

The chain uses TRBV14 and TRBJ2-7; no clear D gene. CDR1 is SGHDN, CDR2 FVKESK, per germline. V was pared by 4 bases and J by 9 bases, with 13 bases between. This CDR3 region has 12 residues. The CDR3 bases are TGTGCCAGCAGCCGCTCTATGGGTTCGCAGTACTTC. Amino acids: CASSRSMGSQYF.

The chain joins TRBV6-2 or TRBV6-3 to TRBJ2-4; D is possibly TRBD2 (6 bases). Germline values: CDR1 MNHEY, CDR2 SVGEGT. Trimming stripped 2 bases from V and 5 bases from J, with 16 bases between. CDR3 length: 16 amino acids. The CDR3 nucleotides read TGTGCCAGCAGTTACGGTGTGAGTAGCGGAGAAAACATTCAGTACTTC. Translated, it gives CASSYGVSSGENIQYF.

In its sample, this clonotype ranks as medium-sized (0.01 to 0.1%). This sequence joins TRBV11-2 and TRBJ2-3; 11 positions agree with TRBD1. CDR3 size: 15 residues. V shed 6 bases, J shed 3 bases, and the junction held 5 bases outside the gene matches. Germline loops: CDR1 SGHAT, CDR2 FQNNGV. The CDR3 DNA reads as TGTGCCAGCAGTCCTCGGGACAGGGGGACAGATACGCAGTATTTT. It codes for CASSPRDRGTDTQYF.

On this clonotype: The junction differs from germline at one of its ends, possibly a read error. This sequence joins TRBV7-9 and TRBJ2-3; D unclear. This CDR3 is built from 13 residues. Germline loops: CDR1 SEHNR, CDR2 FQNEAQ (reference sequence). In DNA form, the CDR3 reads TGTGTCAGCAGCTTAGCAACGGAAGATACGCAGTATTTT. Translated, it gives CVSSLATEDTQYF.

Many counts were recorded for this clonotype. The rearrangement uses TRBV20-1 and TRBJ2-1, with 8 positions matching TRBD2. Germline CDR1 reads DFQATT; CDR2 reads SNEGSKA (reference sequence). The CDR3 loop spans 14 amino acids. Trimming cost V 3 bases and J 4 bases; bases outside gene matches: 5. The CDR3 spells CSARTLAEYNEQFF. Here the CDR3 DNA reads TGCAGTGCTAGGACACTAGCGGAGTACAATGAGCAGTTCTTC.

The chain couples TRBV12-3 or TRBV12-4 to TRBJ1-6, with 7 bases fitting TRBD1. This CDR3 region has 16 residues. V shed 11 bases, J shed 4 bases, and the junction held 14 bases outside the gene matches. CDR3 region: CASSLGAGQYNSPLHF. CDR3 nucleotide sequence: TGTGCCTCCTCCCTAGGAGCGGGACAGTATAATTCACCCCTCCACTTT.

This chain connects TRBV20-1 to TRBJ2-3, with D hard to call. Germline CDR1 and CDR2: DFQATT and SNEGSKA (reference sequence). V was trimmed by 0 bases and J by 10 bases, leaving 11 bases between them. The CDR3 consists of 12 residues. The CDR3 here is CSARESVQAQYF. The DNA for the CDR3 is TGCAGTGCTAGAGAAAGCGTTCAGGCGCAGTATTTT.

This clonotype showed up just a few times. V is TRBV28 and J is TRBJ2-7; 10 bases are shared with TRBD1. Per germline, CDR1 MDHEN and CDR2 SYDVKM. With V trimmed by 6 bases and J by 12 bases, 11 bases remained unmatched. The CDR3 runs 13 residues. CDR3 sequence reads: CASSPGTGVQRYF. In DNA, the CDR3 is TGTGCCAGCAGCCCCGGGACAGGGGTTCAGCGGTACTTC.

In its sample, this clonotype was seen many times. This rearrangement joins TRBV28 to TRBJ2-3, with 8 positions matching TRBD2. Germline V gives CDR1 MDHEN, CDR2 SYDVKM. This CDR3 contains 15 residues. With 5 bases clipped from V and 0 bases from J, the junction kept 4 bases outside the gene matches. As DNA, the CDR3 is TGTGCCAGCAGTCCTACTAGCGGTAGCACAGATACGCAGTATTTT. Its protein product is CASSPTSGSTDTQYF.

Concerning this clonotype: One end of the junction is discordant with germline, which a read error may explain. This rearrangement joins TRBV6-2 or TRBV6-3 to TRBJ1-1, with 9 nucleotides matching TRBD1. The V gene's germline CDR1 is MNHEY and CDR2 SVGEGT. This CDR3 is 16 amino acids long. CDR3 coding DNA: TGTGCCGGCAGTTCGGGACAGGGAATAGGGAACGCTGAAGCTTTCTTT. Its protein product is CAGSSGQGIGNAEAFF.

This clonotype was picked up one time. One end of the junction does not line up with germline, which may come from a read error. V is TRBV6-2 or TRBV6-3 and J is TRBJ2-2, with D perhaps matching TRBD2 (6 bases). Germline lookup yields CDR1 MNHEY and CDR2 SVGEGT. The CDR3 is made up of 13 amino acids. The CDR3 DNA is TGTGCCAGCAGTTACTTCTTATGCGGGAAGCTGTTATTT. It specifies CASSYFLCGKLLF.

This chain uses TRBV11-2 with TRBJ2-7, with unresolved D. Trimming removed 5 bases from V and 13 bases from J, with 21 bases in between. The CDR3 has 13 amino acids. Germline lookup yields CDR1 SGHAT and CDR2 FQNNGV. CDR3 DNA: TGTGCCAGCAGCCTTGACGGCTCCTACGTGCAATACTTC. Translated, it gives CASSLDGSYVQYF.

This clonotype has just a few counts. This may come from a read error, since a much larger clone is one base off. This chain joins TRBV12-3 or TRBV12-4 and TRBJ2-5; 11 nucleotides agree with TRBD1. The V and J ends lost 7 bases and 4 bases, in that order; junction bases with no gene match: 8. The CDR3 sequence is 15 residues long. The CDR3 loop is CASTGTGGPRETQYF. Written as DNA, the CDR3 is TGTGCCAGCACCGGGACAGGGGGGCCCCGAGAGACCCAGTACTTC.

The rearrangement joins TRBV11-2 to TRBJ2-2; possible D gene TRBD1, 6 bases. V was clipped by 1 base and J by 7 bases, with 13 bases between them. Germline values: CDR1 SGHAT, CDR2 FQNNGV. The CDR3 totals 15 residues. Written as DNA, the CDR3 is TGTGCCAGCAGCTTAGGACAGGTTTTCATCGGGGAGCTGTTTTTT. Its protein is CASSLGQVFIGELFF.

As for this clonotype: The junction departs from germline at one end; a sequencing error may be responsible. The chain couples TRBV12-3 or TRBV12-4 to TRBJ2-1; 9 bases map to TRBD1. This CDR3 has 14 amino acids. The CDR3, as DNA: TGTGCCAGCAGTAGGGACAGGGAGATCAATGAACAGTTCTTC. Amino acid sequence: CASSRDREINEQFF.

This clonotype was recorded once. The J gene is TRBJ2-1, the V gene TRBV7-8; D uncertain. TRBJ2-7 explains the end of the DNA better; the J call may be wrong. Per the germline V gene, CDR1 is SGHVS and CDR2 is FQNEAQ. The CDR3 sequence is 16 residues long. CDR3 coding DNA: TGTGCCAGCAGCTCTGACTTCGGCGGCACCTACAATGTGCAGTACTTC. Amino acid sequence: CASSSDFGGTYNVQYF.

This clonotype was seen many times. The chain uses TRBV6-1 and TRBJ1-1; D gene uncertain. Between the trimmed V and J ends, which lost 4 bases and 1 base, there was a span of 4 bases. Germline V CDR1 and CDR2: MNHNS, SASEGT. CDR3 length: 12 amino acids. The CDR3 coding sequence is TGTGCCAGCAGTGGGTGGAACACTGAAGCTTTCTTT. It yields the protein CASSGWNTEAFF.

In its sample, this clonotype was seen once. One end of the junction does not line up with germline, which may come from a read error. The chain is built from TRBV6-2 or TRBV6-3 and TRBJ1-1; D ambiguous. The CDR3 length is 11 residues. Germline values: CDR1 MNHEY, CDR2 SVGEGT. CDR3 sequence (DNA): TGTGCCAGCACCGACCTGGGGTACGCTCTCTTT. This encodes CASTDLGYALF.

About this clonotype itself: One end of the junction is discordant with germline, which a read error may explain. V gene TRBV6-1 combines with J gene TRBJ2-5; possibly TRBD1 for D (6 bases). The CDR3 is 15 residues long. The germline gives CDR1 MNHNS, CDR2 SASEGT. CDR3 loop: CGSSDQQGKQETQYF. Written as DNA, the CDR3 is TGTGGCAGCAGTGATCAGCAGGGGAAACAAGAGACCCAGTACTTC.

With regard to this clonotype: The junction departs from germline at one end; a sequencing error may be responsible. The rearrangement joins TRBV11-2 to TRBJ2-3; D might be TRBD1 or TRBD2, each matching 7 bases. The CDR3 extends over 17 amino acids. In germline, CDR1 is SGHAT, CDR2 FQNNGV. DNA for the CDR3: TGTGCCAGCAGCTTAGTTACAGGGGAGACTAGCACAGATACACAGTATTTT. Protein product: CASSLVTGETSTDTQYF.

A remark on this clonotype: This may come from a read error, since a much larger clone is one base off. The chain carries TRBV5-4 and TRBJ2-1; 7 bases fit TRBD1. Germline-derived CDR1 and CDR2 are SGHNT and YYREEE (reference sequence). The CDR3 is 16 amino acids. The CDR3 reads CANSTPGQLSCNEQFF. CDR3 bases: TGTGCCAACAGCACTCCGGGACAGCTCTCCTGCAATGAGCAGTTCTTC.

Points on this clonotype: One end of the junction is discordant with germline, which a read error may explain. The V call is TRBV6-1, the J call TRBJ2-7; 7 bases line up with TRBD1. Germline CDR1 MNHNS, CDR2 SASEGT. CDR3 length equals 18 residues. DNA for the CDR3: TGTGCCAGCAAACCGCCGGGACAGCGAGATAGGAGAGGCCACGAGCACTACTTC. It translates to CASKPPGQRDRRGHEHYF.